Sequencing of this T cell receptor (beta chain) was carried out in a study of blood T cells in healthy people across ages. Study-wide results and caveats: Because donor CMV status was unknown, expanded clonotype changes were possibly confounded. It was the long-lived donors that had more naive CD4+ cells and higher diversity than aged donors.

PBMCs were isolated at a quantity of at least 6 million per sample. No fewer than 5.5 micrograms of total RNA were isolated from every sample. This clonotype showed up just a few times. Its antigen is currently unknown. CDR1 and CDR2 from the germline V gene are KGHDR and SFDVKD. Trimming pared 3 bases from V and 0 bases from J, leaving 8 bases between. This CDR3 spans 16 amino acids. The authors ran a second PCR of 7 to 11 cycles using a sample-barcoded 5' primer and a J-beta primer mix. A single record per CDR3 protein comes from TCRdb applying MiXCR to the 5' RACE reads. The data contain about a million distinct CDR3 sequences, roughly 50% of them singletons.

The sequence came from a young man in good health. J is TRBJ2-6 and V is TRBV24-1; D may correspond to TRBD1 or TRBD2 (5 bases each). Source material: blood. CDR3: CATSDPGTSGANVLTF. The CDR3 region has the DNA TGTGCCACCAGTGATCCAGGGACCTCTGGGGCCAACGTCCTGACTTTC.